This TCR beta chain stems from a study of CD8 T cells in Susac syndrome. Reverse transcription of about 0.5 to 1 ug RNA used random hexamers. A single record per CDR3 protein comes from TCRdb applying MiXCR to the immunoSEQ multiplex PCR reads. The top ten clones hold 0.55% to 0.7% of a sample with some 63,000 distinct CDR3 sequences, over 85% of them seen once. This CDR3 has 12 residues. Germline-derived CDR1 and CDR2 are GTSNPN and SVGIG (reference sequence). The chain is built from TRBV30 and TRBJ1-2; no clear D gene. The sequenced sample consisted of CD8+ T cells from PBMCs. The TCR was taken from a human donor with multiple sclerosis. As DNA, the CDR3 is TGTGCGACCAAGCGGTTTAACTATGGCTACACCTTC. As protein: CATKRFNYGYTF.